The 20 T cell receptor beta chains below come from one sample, sequenced in a study of control samples from healthy donors and cancer patients. Only in-frame clones appear in the TCRdb table, and some are missing; sequencing was by immunoSEQ multiplex PCR. The profile shows around 190,000 clones, roughly 92% of them singletons. Sequenced: blood. The receptors were gathered from a man aged 25-45 years in good health.

This clone was detected once. As DNA, the CDR3 is TGCGCCAGCAGACCCGACTGGCTAGCGCGCGGGGAGCAGTACTTC. This codes for CASRPDWLARGEQYF. The rearrangement uses TRBV5-1 and TRBJ2-7, with D possibly TRBD2 on 6 matching bases. Trimming cost V 5 bases and J 7 bases, with 22 bases left between them. The CDR3 spans 15 residues. Germline CDR1 and CDR2: SGHRS and YFSETQ.

The CDR3 coding sequence is TGTGCCAGCAGCCGTAAAGGGGGGGACACCGGGGAGCTGTTTTTT. Amino acid sequence: CASSRKGGDTGELFF. V is TRBV11-1 and J is TRBJ2-2; TRBD2 is a possible D gene (7 bases). The germline V gene has CDR1 SGHAT and CDR2 FQDESV (reference sequence). The CDR3 sequence is 15 residues long. The V gene lost 5 bases and the J gene lost 3 bases, with 13 bases spanning the gap.

This clone was counted once. The chain has TRBV6-5 and TRBJ2-3, with D possibly being TRBD1 or TRBD2 (5 bases each). The CDR3 length is 13 residues. CDR1 MNHEY and CDR2 SVGAGI come from the germline V gene. V was pared by 8 bases and J by 0 bases, with 9 bases between. The CDR3 coding sequence is TGTGCCAGCCAGAGGGGCAGCACAGATACGCAGTATTTT. Residues: CASQRGSTDTQYF.

This chain connects TRBV29-1 to TRBJ2-7; 9 bases are shared with TRBD2. The germline V gene has CDR1 SQVTM and CDR2 ANQGSEA. The CDR3 is 14 residues long. Unmatched junction bases numbered 6, after V lost 3 bases and J lost 3 bases. The CDR3 bases are TGCAGCGTTGATGGGCGGGAGGGCCTCTACGAGCAGTACTTC. Translation gives CSVDGREGLYEQYF.

The chain links TRBV11-3 to TRBJ2-7; TRBD1 matches at 7 bases. Germline trimming cut 1 base from V and 7 bases from J; bases unmatched to any gene: 10. This CDR3 is built from 15 residues. Looked up from germline, CDR1 is SGHNT and CDR2 is YENEEA. The CDR3 reads CASSLGSGGTGEQYF. The CDR3 DNA reads as TGTGCCAGCAGCTTAGGATCAGGGGGAACAGGGGAGCAGTACTTC.

This rearrangement joins TRBV7-9 to TRBJ2-4, with D perhaps TRBD1 (8 bases). Germline CDR1 and CDR2: SEHNR and FQNEAQ (reference sequence). The CDR3 spans 16 residues. V was pared by 5 bases and J by 2 bases, with 16 bases between. The CDR3 spells CASSPTGGGSKNIQYF. In DNA, the CDR3 is TGTGCCAGCAGCCCTACAGGGGGAGGGTCCAAAAACATTCAGTACTTC.

The genes are TRBV6-5 and TRBJ2-7; 13 bases are shared with TRBD2. The germline V gene has CDR1 MNHEY and CDR2 SVGAGI. This CDR3 region has 14 residues. V dropped 7 bases and J dropped 7; count of bases not matched to a gene: 7. CDR3 region: CASTSGLAGAEQYF. CDR3 bases: TGTGCCAGCACCTCCGGACTAGCGGGAGCGGAGCAGTACTTC.

The rearrangement uses TRBV18 and TRBJ2-7; the D gene could be TRBD1 or TRBD2 (5 bases each). The CDR3 extends over 14 amino acids. The germline V and J ends were trimmed by 2 bases and 2 bases, with 10 bases remaining between them. Germline V gene data show CDR1 as KGHSH and CDR2 as LQKENI. CDR3 sequence reads: CASSPGQGAYEQYF. CDR3 sequence (DNA): TGTGCCAGCTCACCAGGCCAGGGAGCCTACGAGCAGTACTTC.

This clone was seen just once. The V and J genes are TRBV6-6 and TRBJ2-7; D possibly matches TRBD1 or TRBD2 (6 bases each). The V gene's germline CDR1 is MNHNY and CDR2 SVGAGI (reference sequence). The CDR3 totals 17 residues. Trimming left V 5 bases short and J 1 base short, with 21 bases between. This CDR3 reads CASSPRWGAGYSYEQYF. In DNA, the CDR3 is TGTGCCAGCAGTCCGAGATGGGGGGCCGGTTATTCCTACGAGCAGTACTTC.

The chain carries TRBV18 and TRBJ1-2; D is perhaps TRBD1 (5 bases). This CDR3 comprises 14 residues. Deletions cut 0 bases from V and 5 bases from J, with 10 bases between. CDR1 is KGHSH, CDR2 LQKENI, per germline. In DNA, the CDR3 is TGTGCCAGCTCACCACCATCCAGGGAATATGGCTACACCTTC. Translated, it gives CASSPPSREYGYTF.

This clone appeared once. The V call is TRBV10-3, the J call TRBJ1-2, with a tentative D call TRBD1 (6 bases). Deletions cut 0 bases from V and 0 bases from J, with 11 bases between. CDR3 size: 16 residues. From germline, CDR1 is ENHRY and CDR2 SYGVKD. CDR3 nucleotide sequence: TGTGCCATCAGTGAGTCCAGGGGTTCCTCTAACTATGGCTACACCTTC. Protein: CAISESRGSSNYGYTF.

This chain uses TRBV12-3 or TRBV12-4 with TRBJ1-5; unclear D gene. The CDR3 totals 13 residues. V gave up 3 bases and J gave up 5 bases, with 8 bases separating them. The chain's CDR3 is CASSFSPDQPQHF. Here the CDR3 DNA reads TGTGCCAGCAGTTTTAGCCCAGATCAGCCCCAGCATTTT.

In its sample, this clone was seen a few times. The chain links TRBV9 to TRBJ1-2; D is uncertain. Germline CDR1 SGDLS, CDR2 YYNGEE. This CDR3 region has 12 residues. Trimming pared 3 bases from V and 3 bases from J, leaving 6 bases between. The DNA of the CDR3 is TGTGCCAGCAGCGGGCGGCACTATGGCTACACCTTC. Protein sequence: CASSGRHYGYTF.

The V gene is TRBV4-3, the J gene TRBJ1-5; D may be TRBD1 (6 bases). The CDR3 is 15 amino acids. V lost 0 bases and J lost 5, with 11 bases in between. CDR1 is LGHNA, CDR2 YSLEER, per germline. Here the CDR3 DNA reads TGCGCCAGCAGCCAAGATCGGGACATCGATCAGCCCCAGCATTTT. The encoded protein is CASSQDRDIDQPQHF.

The chain combines TRBV6-5 with TRBJ2-5; TRBD2 agrees at 9 bases. The CDR3 extends over 15 amino acids. Germline trimming cut 6 bases from V and 3 bases from J; bases unmatched to any gene: 8. Per the germline V gene, CDR1 is MNHEY and CDR2 is SVGAGI. The CDR3 DNA sequence: TGTGCCAGCAGAGGCGGGGGGGTAGGGGAAGAGACCCAGTACTTC. Amino acids: CASRGGGVGEETQYF.

The chain has TRBV5-1 and TRBJ1-1; 9 bases fit TRBD1. This CDR3 comprises 15 residues. V lost 0 bases to trimming and J lost 8 bases; unmatched junction nucleotides: 8. Per germline, CDR1 SGHRS and CDR2 YFSETQ. As DNA, the CDR3 is TGCGCCAGCAGCTTGGAGGACAGGGGACCTGACGAAGCTTTCTTT. Protein sequence: CASSLEDRGPDEAFF.

The V and J genes are TRBV27 and TRBJ2-7; D perhaps matches TRBD1 (6 bases). There are 12 residues in the CDR3. The germline V gene encodes CDR1 MNHEY and CDR2 SMNVEV (reference sequence). Between the trimmed V and J ends, which lost 1 base and 10 bases, there was a span of 11 bases. The CDR3 DNA sequence: TGTGCCAGCAGTTTATACGACAGGTCCCAGTACTTC. Translation gives CASSLYDRSQYF.

About this clone: Other nucleotide sequences in the sample specify the same CDR3. This rearrangement joins TRBV7-9 to TRBJ1-1, with TRBD1 identical over 7 bases. Germline CDR1 and CDR2: SEHNR and FQNEAQ (reference sequence). The CDR3 loop spans 15 amino acids. V was clipped by 1 base and J by 6 bases; unmatched bases: 8. The CDR3 coding sequence is TGTGCCAGCAGCTTAGTGAGGGGGCTATTGGCTGAAGCTTTCTTT. Translation gives CASSLVRGLLAEAFF.

The chain employs TRBV3-1 (or the pseudogene TRBV3-2) and TRBJ1-1, with TRBD1 identical over 8 bases. Trimming removed 5 bases from V and 12 bases from J; junction bases left unmatched: 8. CDR3 length equals 12 residues. Germline V gives CDR1 LGHDT, CDR2 YNNKEL (reference sequence). Here the CDR3 DNA reads TGTGCCAGCAGCACCTTTCAGGGGGCGACTTTCTTT. Translated, it gives CASSTFQGATFF.

This rearrangement joins TRBV10-3 to TRBJ1-2; 9 bases are shared with TRBD1. This CDR3 contains 13 residues. With 5 bases clipped from V and 5 bases from J, the junction kept 3 bases outside the gene matches. Germline V gives CDR1 ENHRY, CDR2 SYGVKD. The CDR3 loop is CAISSTGGYGYTF. The CDR3 DNA reads as TGTGCCATCAGTTCGACAGGGGGTTATGGCTACACCTTC.